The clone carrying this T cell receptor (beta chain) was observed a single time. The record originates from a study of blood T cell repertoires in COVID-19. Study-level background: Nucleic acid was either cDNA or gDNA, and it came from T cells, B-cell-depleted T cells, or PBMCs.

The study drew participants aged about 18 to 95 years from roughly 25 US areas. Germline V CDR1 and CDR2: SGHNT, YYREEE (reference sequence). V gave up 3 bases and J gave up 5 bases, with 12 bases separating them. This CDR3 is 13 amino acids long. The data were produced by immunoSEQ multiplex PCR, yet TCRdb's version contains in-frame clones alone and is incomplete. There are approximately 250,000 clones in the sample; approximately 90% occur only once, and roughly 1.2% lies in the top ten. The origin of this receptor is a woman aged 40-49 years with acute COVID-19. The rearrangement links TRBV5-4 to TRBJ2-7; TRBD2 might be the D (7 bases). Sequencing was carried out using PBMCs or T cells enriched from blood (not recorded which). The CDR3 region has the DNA TGTGCCAGCAGCTGGGGGGGCAGAAACGAGCAGTACTTC. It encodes CASSWGGRNEQYF.